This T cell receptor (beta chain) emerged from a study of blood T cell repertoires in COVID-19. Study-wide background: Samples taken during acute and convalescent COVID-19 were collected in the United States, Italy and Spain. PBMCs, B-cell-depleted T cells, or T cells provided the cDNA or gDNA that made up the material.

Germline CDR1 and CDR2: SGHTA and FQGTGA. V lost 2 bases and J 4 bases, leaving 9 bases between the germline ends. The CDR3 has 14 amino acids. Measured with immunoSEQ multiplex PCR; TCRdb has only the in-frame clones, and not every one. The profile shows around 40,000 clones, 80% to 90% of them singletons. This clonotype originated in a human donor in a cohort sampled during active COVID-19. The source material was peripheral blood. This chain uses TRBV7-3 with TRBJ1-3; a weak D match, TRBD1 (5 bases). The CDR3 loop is CASSLPGSGNTIYF. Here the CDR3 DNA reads TGTGCCAGCAGCTTACCAGGGTCCGGAAACACCATATATTTT.